A single TCR beta chain is shown here with its context. Its antigen is still unknown. The input lacks base qualities; no much larger clone sits a single base away. Different DNA sequences within this sample yield the same CDR3. This specimen comes from a study of graft-versus-host responses after intestinal transplantation (dated by TCRdb to the early 2020s). At the level of the whole study: Recipients received multivisceral, liver-intestinal, or isolated intestinal transplants. Donor T cell macrochimerism was defined as a peak of at least 4% donor T cells among recipient peripheral blood mononuclear cells. The cohort enrolled 20 to 25 intestinal transplant recipients, one of whom was a retransplant, and a few patients without pretransplant specimens were excluded. To identify alloreactive clones, pre-transplant mixed lymphocyte reaction products were sequenced and then compared with unstimulated pre-transplant donor and recipient T cells. Every recipient was given anti-thymocyte globulin induction, followed by 2 to 4 years of maintenance tacrolimus and steroids. After intestinal transplantation, graft-versus-host and host-versus-graft alloreactive T cell clones in the graft, circulation and bone marrow were tracked using bulk TCR-beta CDR3 sequencing. Rather than going through the commercial service, samples from three later patients were sequenced in-house on an Illumina MiSeq and processed with MiXCR.

General conclusions and limits of the study: GvH clones were found in recipient bone marrow, and some of the GvH clones appeared earlier in ileal mucosa or blood, which is consistent with an intestinal mucosal origin. Early after transplant, peak levels of circulating GvH clones were found to be associated with declines in HvG clones. The conclusions were limited by the relatively low number and heterogeneity of the intestinal transplant patients. In patients with donor T cell macrochimerism, the allografts had high GvH to HvG T cell clonal ratios.

Libraries were constructed by the immunoSEQ multiplex PCR assay. For most patients, high-throughput TCR-beta CDR3 sequencing of genomic DNA was performed by Adaptive Biotechnologies. Per the source publication's procedure: Adaptive's ImmunoSEQ software was the source of the TCR sequencing data for 15 to 20 patients, while three other patients were processed with MiXCR and VDJtools. CDR3 nucleotide sequences shared between donor and recipient were removed because their origin could not be assigned. At least 2-fold expansion over unstimulated cells and a minimum CFSE-low frequency of 0.002% (template counts) or 0.001% (read counts) were required for clones to be classified as alloreactive. Clones detected in sequenced pre-transplant spleen, lymph node, or MLR CFSE-low populations of the donor or recipient were defined as mappable. Cumulative frequency of alloreactive clones was calculated as a percentage of all sequences weighted by copy number. TCRdb mirrors the immuneACCESS table, restricted to in-frame sequences. Some clones are absent from its copies; in checked studies, under half trace to an unresolved V gene, and the reason for the others is unknown. The V and J calls and clone size were taken over from that table, and D and trimming were inferred from the DNA. For this sample the table gives about 9,500 clones, of which 70% to 90% were detected only once. The ten biggest clones cover 9.9% of the sample.

The CDR3 runs 14 residues from the cysteine to the phenylalanine. Only CDR3 DNA is held: 42 bases, read in frame from base 1. CDR1 and CDR2, per the germline V gene (reference sequence), are SEHNR and FQNEAQ. V loses 5 bases at its end and J loses 5 bases; junction bases beyond the gene matches: 8. Blood samples were collected up to 4 times in the first month after transplant and then at least monthly when available. The receptor was isolated from a human patient who received an intestinal transplant, so some T cells may come from the graft donor. The sequenced sample was PBMCs, obtained about 250 days after intestinal transplant. The sequence is built from TRBV7-9 and TRBJ1-1; 7 middle bases align to TRBD1. The CDR3 region: CASSDRDRATEAFF. The DNA reads as follows: TGTGCCAGCAGCGATCGGGACAGAGCAACTGAAGCTTTCTTT.